This T cell receptor (beta chain) originates from a study of shared T cell receptors in the human thymus. J gave up 6 bases and V 8 bases, and 7 bases lay outside the gene matches. This CDR3 comprises 15 residues. Per the germline V gene, CDR1 is MNHEY and CDR2 is SMNVEV (reference sequence). Produced via immunoSEQ multiplex PCR; TCRdb's table is partial and in-frame only. The data show about 660,000 clones, over 75% seen once. Another study also made use of these data, one on human thymus T cells.

The sample comprised thymocytes. The chain couples TRBV27 to TRBJ2-1; 13 nucleotides line up with TRBD2. The source of this sequence is a boy under two years old with a congenital heart defect. CDR3 sequence: CASSLAGGPSNEQFF. DNA for the CDR3: TGTGCCAGCTCACTAGCGGGAGGGCCCAGCAATGAGCAGTTCTTC.